This TCR beta chain is from a study of lymphopenia after photon versus proton radiotherapy. To note about this clone: No antigen is known for it.

Produced via immunoSEQ multiplex PCR; TCRdb's table is partial and in-frame only. The sample has some 70,000 clones; around 87% are singletons. Study-wide findings and caveats: Post-nadir TCR diversity decline inversely tracked overall survival among those who died. Better survival with proton therapy was suggested as possible, not demonstrated. After the lymphocyte nadir, photon-treated repertoires showed oligoclonal expansion, especially of CD8+ Temra cells. Photon-treated patients lost naive T cells and TCR diversity; proton-treated stayed stable.

Per the germline V gene, CDR1 is SGHVS and CDR2 is FNYEAQ. V lost 5 bases to trimming and J lost 6 bases, with 16 bases between them. The CDR3 spans 15 residues. Sequenced material: peripheral blood, taken from a patient treated with proton-based radiotherapy. The clonotype was recovered from a man at least 80 years old with esophageal cancer. The chain employs TRBV7-6 and TRBJ1-4; D not resolved. The CDR3 sequence is CASSRNPGADEKLFF. The CDR3, as DNA: TGTGCCAGCAGCCGCAACCCCGGCGCAGATGAAAAACTGTTTTTT. Filled out from reference TRBV7-6 and TRBJ1-4, the complete variable domain reads GAGVSQSPRYKVTKRGQDVALRCDPISGHVSLYWYRQALGQGPEFLTYFNYEAQQDKSGLPNDRFSAERPEGSISTLTIQRTEQRDSAMYRCASSRNPGADEKLFFGSGTQLSVL.